This TCR beta chain was sequenced during a study of T cell responses to AZD1222 COVID-19 vaccine. The CDR3 runs to 14 residues. J was trimmed by 0 bases and V by 3 bases; bases with no gene match: 2. In germline, CDR1 is MNHEY, CDR2 SVGAGI. TCRdb's table, derived via immunoSEQ multiplex PCR, lists solely in-frame clones and lacks some. The sample includes approximately 65,000 clones, around 80% of them seen just once. The clonotype was recovered from an adult in good health. The starting material was peripheral blood, obtained on day 0 of AZD1222 vaccination. The chain carries TRBV6-5 and TRBJ2-7; TRBD1 matches 7 bases. CDR3 amino acids: CASSYQGVSYEQYF. CDR3 bases: TGTGCCAGCAGTTATCAGGGGGTCTCCTACGAGCAGTACTTC.